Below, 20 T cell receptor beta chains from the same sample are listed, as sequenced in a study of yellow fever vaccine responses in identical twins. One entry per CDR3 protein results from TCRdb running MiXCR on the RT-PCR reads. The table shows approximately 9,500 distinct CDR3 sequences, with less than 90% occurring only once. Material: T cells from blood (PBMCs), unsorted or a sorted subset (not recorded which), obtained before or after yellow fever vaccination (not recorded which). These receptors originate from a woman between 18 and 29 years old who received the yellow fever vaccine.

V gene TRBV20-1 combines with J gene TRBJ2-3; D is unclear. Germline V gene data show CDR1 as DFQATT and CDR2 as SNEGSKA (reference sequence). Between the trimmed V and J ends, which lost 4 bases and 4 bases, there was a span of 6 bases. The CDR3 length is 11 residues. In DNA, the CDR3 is TGCAGTGCTACAGGTCCAGATACGCAGTATTTT. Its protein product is CSATGPDTQYF.

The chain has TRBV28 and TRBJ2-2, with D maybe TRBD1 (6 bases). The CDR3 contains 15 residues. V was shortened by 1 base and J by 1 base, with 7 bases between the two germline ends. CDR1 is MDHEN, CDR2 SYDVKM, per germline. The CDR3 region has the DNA TGTGCCAGCAGTTTATCGGGACAGAACACCGGGGAGCTGTTTTTT. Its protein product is CASSLSGQNTGELFF.

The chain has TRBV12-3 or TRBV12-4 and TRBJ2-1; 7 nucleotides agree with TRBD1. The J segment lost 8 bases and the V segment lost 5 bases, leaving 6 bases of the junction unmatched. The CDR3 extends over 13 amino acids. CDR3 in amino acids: CASSLLTGYEQFF. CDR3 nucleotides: TGTGCCAGCAGTCTATTGACAGGGTATGAGCAGTTCTTC.

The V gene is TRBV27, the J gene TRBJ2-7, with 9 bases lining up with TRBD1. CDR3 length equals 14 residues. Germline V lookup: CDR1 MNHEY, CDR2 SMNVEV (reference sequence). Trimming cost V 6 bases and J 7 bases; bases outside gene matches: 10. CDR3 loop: CASSSGTGRWEQYF. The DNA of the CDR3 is TGTGCCAGCAGCTCCGGGACAGGGCGATGGGAGCAGTACTTC.

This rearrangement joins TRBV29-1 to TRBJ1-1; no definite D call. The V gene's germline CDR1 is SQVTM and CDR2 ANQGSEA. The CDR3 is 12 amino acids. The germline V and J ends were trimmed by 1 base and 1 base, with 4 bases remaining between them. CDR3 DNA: TGCAGCGTTGAAGCAGCGAACACTGAAGCTTTCTTT. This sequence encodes CSVEAANTEAFF.

As DNA, the CDR3 is TGCAGTGCTAAGGATAACACTGAAGCTTTCTTT. Translation gives CSAKDNTEAFF. The chain joins TRBV20-1 to TRBJ1-1; D remains unclear. With 4 bases removed from V and 2 bases from J, the gap between germline ends came to 5 bases. Germline CDR1 and CDR2: DFQATT and SNEGSKA (reference sequence). This CDR3 region has 11 residues.

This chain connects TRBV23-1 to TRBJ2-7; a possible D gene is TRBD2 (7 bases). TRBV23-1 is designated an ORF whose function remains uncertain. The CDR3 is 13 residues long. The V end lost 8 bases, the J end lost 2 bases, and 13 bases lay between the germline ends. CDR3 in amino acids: CASWGGEAYEQYV. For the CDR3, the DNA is TGCGCCAGCTGGGGGGGCGAGGCCTACGAGCAGTACGTC.

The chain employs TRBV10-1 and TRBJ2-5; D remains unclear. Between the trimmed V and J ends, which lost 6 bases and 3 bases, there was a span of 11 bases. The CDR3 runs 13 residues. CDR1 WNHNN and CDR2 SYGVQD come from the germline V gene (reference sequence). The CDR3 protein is CASSSAKKETQYF. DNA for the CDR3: TGCGCCAGCAGCTCCGCAAAGAAAGAGACCCAGTACTTC.

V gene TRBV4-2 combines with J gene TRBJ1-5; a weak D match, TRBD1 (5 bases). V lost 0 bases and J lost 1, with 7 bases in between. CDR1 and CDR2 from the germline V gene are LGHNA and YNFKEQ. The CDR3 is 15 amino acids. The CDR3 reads CASSQDGDSNQPQHF. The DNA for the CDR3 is TGTGCCAGCAGCCAAGATGGGGACAGCAATCAGCCCCAGCATTTT.

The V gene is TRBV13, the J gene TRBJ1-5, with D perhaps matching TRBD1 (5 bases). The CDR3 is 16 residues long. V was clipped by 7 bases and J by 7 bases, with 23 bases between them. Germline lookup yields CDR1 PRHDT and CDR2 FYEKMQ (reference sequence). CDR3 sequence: CASKLRRTDGDQPQHF. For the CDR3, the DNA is TGTGCCAGCAAACTAAGGCGGACGGACGGGGACCAGCCCCAGCATTTT.

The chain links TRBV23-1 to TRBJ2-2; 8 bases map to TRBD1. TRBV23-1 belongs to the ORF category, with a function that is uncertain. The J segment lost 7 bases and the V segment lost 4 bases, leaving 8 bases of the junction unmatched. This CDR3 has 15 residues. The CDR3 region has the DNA TGCGCCAGCAGTCGGATCCAGGGGGCGAGCGGGGAGCTGTTTTTT. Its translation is CASSRIQGASGELFF.

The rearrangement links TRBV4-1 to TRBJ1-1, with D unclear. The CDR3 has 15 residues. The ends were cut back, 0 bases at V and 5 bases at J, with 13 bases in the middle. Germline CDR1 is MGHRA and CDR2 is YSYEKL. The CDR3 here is CASSQESGSVTEAFF. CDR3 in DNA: TGCGCCAGCAGCCAAGAGTCGGGGTCGGTGACTGAAGCTTTCTTT.

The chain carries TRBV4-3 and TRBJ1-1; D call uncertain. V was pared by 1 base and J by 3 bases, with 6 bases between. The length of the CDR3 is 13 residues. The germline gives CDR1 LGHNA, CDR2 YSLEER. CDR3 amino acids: CASSQGDYTEAFF. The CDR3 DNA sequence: TGCGCCAGCAGCCAAGGTGATTACACTGAAGCTTTCTTT.

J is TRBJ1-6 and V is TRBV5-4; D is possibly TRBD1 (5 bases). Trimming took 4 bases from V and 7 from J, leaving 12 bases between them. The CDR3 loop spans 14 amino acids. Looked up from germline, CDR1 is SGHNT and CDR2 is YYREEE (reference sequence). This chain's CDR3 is CASSNRDPNSPLHF. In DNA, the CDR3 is TGTGCCAGCAGCAACCGGGACCCAAATTCACCCCTCCACTTT.

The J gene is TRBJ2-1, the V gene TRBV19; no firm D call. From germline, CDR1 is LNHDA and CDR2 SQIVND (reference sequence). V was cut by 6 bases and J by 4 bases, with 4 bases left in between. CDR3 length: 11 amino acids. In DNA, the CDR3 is TGTGCCAGTAGAGGATACAATGAGCAGTTCTTC. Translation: CASRGYNEQFF.

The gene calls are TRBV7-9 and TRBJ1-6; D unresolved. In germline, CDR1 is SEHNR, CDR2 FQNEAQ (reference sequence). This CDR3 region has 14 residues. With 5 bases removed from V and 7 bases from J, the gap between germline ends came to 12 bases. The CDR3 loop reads CASSPRTENSPLHF. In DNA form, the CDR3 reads TGTGCCAGCAGCCCCCGGACCGAGAATTCACCCCTCCACTTT. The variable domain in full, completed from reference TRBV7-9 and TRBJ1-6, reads DTGVSQNPRHKITKRGQNVTFRCDPISEHNRLYWYRQTLGQGPEFLTYFQNEAQLEKSRLLSDRFSAERPKGSFSTLEIQRTEQGDSAMYLCASSPRTENSPLHFGNGTRLTVT.

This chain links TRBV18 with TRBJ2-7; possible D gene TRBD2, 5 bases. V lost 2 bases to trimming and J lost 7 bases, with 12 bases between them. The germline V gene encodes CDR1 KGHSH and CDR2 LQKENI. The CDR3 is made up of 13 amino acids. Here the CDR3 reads CASSPRLSGEQYV. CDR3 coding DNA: TGTGCCAGCTCACCAAGGCTATCGGGGGAGCAGTACGTC.

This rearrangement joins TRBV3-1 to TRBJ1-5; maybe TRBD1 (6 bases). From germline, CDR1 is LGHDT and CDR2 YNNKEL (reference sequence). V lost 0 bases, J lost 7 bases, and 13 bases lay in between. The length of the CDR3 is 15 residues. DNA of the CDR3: TGTGCCAGCAGCCAAGAGCCGACAGGCGGGCAGCCCCAGCATTTT. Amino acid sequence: CASSQEPTGGQPQHF.

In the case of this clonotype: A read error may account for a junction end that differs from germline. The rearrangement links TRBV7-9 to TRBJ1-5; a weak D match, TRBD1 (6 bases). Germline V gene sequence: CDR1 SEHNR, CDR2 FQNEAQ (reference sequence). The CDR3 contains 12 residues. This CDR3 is CASSLEGQGMSF. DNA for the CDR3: TGTGCCAGCAGCTTAGAGGGCCAGGGGATGAGTTTT.

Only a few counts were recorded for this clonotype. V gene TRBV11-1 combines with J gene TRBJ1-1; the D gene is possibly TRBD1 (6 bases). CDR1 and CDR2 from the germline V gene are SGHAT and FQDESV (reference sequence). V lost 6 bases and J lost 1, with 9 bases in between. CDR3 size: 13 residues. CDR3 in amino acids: CASRSQGNTEAFF. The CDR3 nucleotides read TGTGCCAGCAGGTCACAGGGGAACACTGAAGCTTTCTTT.